The next 15 T cell receptor beta chains were all read from a single sample in a study of molecular identifiers for immune sequencing clone quantification. MiXCR was run by TCRdb on the PCR reads, yielding one entry per CDR3 protein. The sample lists approximately 500,000 distinct CDR3 sequences; 25% were seen once. Sequenced sample: naive CD8+ T cells from blood, with Jurkat cell RNA spiked in. Described subset: FACS-sorted CD8+CD4-CCR7+CD45RA+ naive T cells. These receptors all come from a human donor in good health. Some libraries in this study had Jurkat cell RNA spiked in.

This clonotype was seen ten or more times. The chain employs TRBV29-1 and TRBJ1-1; D is unclear. V lost 4 bases and J 10 bases, leaving 22 bases between the germline ends. This CDR3 has 14 residues. Per the germline V gene, CDR1 is SQVTM and CDR2 is ANQGSEA. The CDR3 loop is CSVVPTHEPRGAFF. CDR3 sequence (DNA): TGCAGCGTTGTACCAACCCACGAGCCACGGGGAGCTTTCTTT.

This clonotype was detected ten times or more. This chain connects TRBV9 to TRBJ1-2; D uncertain. The CDR3 is 13 amino acids. Germline-derived CDR1 and CDR2 are SGDLS and YYNGEE. Trimming cost V 0 bases and J 3 bases, with 6 bases left between them. CDR3 sequence (DNA): TGTGCCAGCAGCGTAGGCGAAGACTATGGCTACACCTTC. It encodes CASSVGEDYGYTF.

In this sample, this clonotype turned up a few times. This chain links TRBV5-1 with TRBJ2-5; D is tentatively TRBD1 or TRBD2 (6 bases each). Trimming took off 0 bases at V and 5 bases at J, with 17 bases between the two ends. CDR3 length: 16 residues. Germline loops: CDR1 SGHRS, CDR2 YFSETQ. CDR3 residues: CASSLGRDNPLETQYF. CDR3 nucleotides: TGCGCCAGCAGCTTGGGGCGGGACAATCCGCTGGAGACCCAGTACTTC.

As for this clonotype: Possible read error: a much larger clone is one base away. The J gene is TRBJ2-7, the V gene TRBV27, with a weak D call TRBD1 (5 bases). The CDR3 has 13 residues. The germline V gene has CDR1 MNHEY and CDR2 SMNVEV (reference sequence). Trimming left V 8 bases short and J 6 bases short, with 17 bases between. The CDR3 sequence: CASGWFGQGEQYF. The CDR3 DNA reads TGTGCCAGCGGTTGGTTCGGGCAGGGCGAGCAGTACTTC.

As concerns this clonotype: A much larger clone differs by one base, so this may be a read error. The chain joins TRBV7-9 to TRBJ1-4, with D possibly matching TRBD1 (5 bases). The germline CDR1 and CDR2 sequences are SEHNR and FQNEAQ (reference sequence). V was cut by 0 bases and J by 6 bases, with 14 bases left in between. The CDR3 is 16 residues long. CDR3 loop: CASSLAPPGQDEKLFF. The CDR3 DNA is TGTGCCAGCAGCTTAGCGCCCCCAGGGCAGGATGAAAAACTGTTTTTT.

This clonotype has a count of ten or more. The V call is TRBV7-2, the J call TRBJ2-3; 10 bases fit TRBD2. The CDR3 runs to 22 residues. V lost 0 bases to trimming and J lost 2 bases; unmatched junction nucleotides: 20. Germline-derived CDR1 and CDR2 are SGHTA and FQGNSA. This chain's CDR3 is CASSLAFAASGGLGLVTDTQYF. Here the CDR3 DNA reads TGTGCCAGCAGCTTAGCCTTCGCGGCTAGCGGGGGCCTGGGGCTCGTCACAGATACGCAGTATTTT.

This chain joins TRBV5-4 and TRBJ2-3, with D possibly being TRBD2 (6 bases). CDR1 and CDR2 from the germline V gene are SGHNT and YYREEE (reference sequence). CDR3 length: 14 residues. Trimming removed 7 bases from V and 6 bases from J, with 18 bases in between. The CDR3 here is CASRGRQASDTQYF. The CDR3 nucleotides are TGTGCCAGCCGGGGGAGGCAAGCGTCGGATACGCAGTATTTT.

V gene TRBV20-1 combines with J gene TRBJ2-3, with 7 bases fitting TRBD2. The CDR3 is 15 amino acids. Germline V CDR1 and CDR2: DFQATT, SNEGSKA (reference sequence). V lost 6 bases, J lost 0 bases, and 9 bases stayed unmatched. The CDR3 region has the DNA TGCAGTGCAGGAAAGCGGGGCCGTAGCACAGATACGCAGTATTTT. It is translated as CSAGKRGRSTDTQYF.

Concerning this clonotype: One end of the junction varies from germline; a read error may be responsible. The chain carries TRBV29-1 and TRBJ2-5; the match to TRBD1 covers 9 bases. The germline CDR1 and CDR2 sequences are SQVTM and ANQGSEA. CDR3 length: 14 amino acids. CDR3 amino acids: CSGEGTGLDGEQYF. In nucleotides, the CDR3 is TGCAGCGGTGAAGGGACAGGGTTAGATGGTGAGCAGTACTTC. Complete variable domain (other parts from reference TRBV29-1 and TRBJ2-5): SAVISQKPSRDICQRGTSLTIQCQVDSQVTMMFWYRQQPGQSLTLIATANQGSEATYESGFVIDKFPISRPNLTFSTLTVSNMSPEDSSIYLCSGEGTGLDGEQYFGPGTRLLVL.

In its sample, this clonotype was seen many times. The chain combines TRBV4-3 with TRBJ2-3; D remains unclear. Germline CDR1 is LGHNA and CDR2 is YSLEER. The V gene lost 0 bases and the J gene lost 8 bases, with 18 bases spanning the gap. The CDR3 length is 16 residues. The CDR3, as DNA: TGCGCCAGCAGCCAAGATATCGGACGGAACCCCCTTACGCAGTATTTT. Translated, it gives CASSQDIGRNPLTQYF.

On this clonotype: A read error may explain this, as a much larger clone is one base away. The CDR3 sequence: CSVESVAVLSGNTIYF. The CDR3 DNA follows: TGCAGCGTTGAAAGCGTCGCGGTCCTCTCTGGAAACACCATATATTTT. This rearrangement joins TRBV29-1 to TRBJ1-3, with D uncertain. This CDR3 has 16 amino acids. Germline V CDR1 and CDR2: SQVTM, ANQGSEA. V was pared by 2 bases and J by 0 bases, with 14 bases between. Complete variable domain (other parts from reference TRBV29-1 and TRBJ1-3): SAVISQKPSRDICQRGTSLTIQCQVDSQVTMMFWYRQQPGQSLTLIATANQGSEATYESGFVIDKFPISRPNLTFSTLTVSNMSPEDSSIYLCSVESVAVLSGNTIYFGEGSWLTVV.

The chain recombines TRBV7-2 with TRBJ2-5; 8 bases align to TRBD2. This CDR3 spans 16 amino acids. Germline assignment: CDR1 SGHTA and CDR2 FQGNSA. With V trimmed by 1 base and J by 1 base, 5 bases remained unmatched. The CDR3 loop is CASSLGLAGFQETQYF. DNA of the CDR3: TGTGCCAGCAGCTTAGGGTTAGCGGGGTTCCAAGAGACCCAGTACTTC.

The V call is TRBV5-5, the J call TRBJ2-3; 15 bases are shared with TRBD2. V shed 3 bases, J shed 6 bases, and the junction held 11 bases outside the gene matches. Germline CDR1 reads SGHKS; CDR2 reads YYEKEE (reference sequence). This CDR3 region has 18 residues. The CDR3 loop is CASSWTSGGAVDRDTQYF. The CDR3 nucleotides read TGTGCCAGCAGCTGGACTAGCGGGGGGGCGGTAGACCGGGATACGCAGTATTTT. Full variable domain (outside the CDR3, taken from reference TRBV5-5 and TRBJ2-3): DAGVTQSPTHLIKTRGQQVTLRCSPISGHKSVSWYQQVLGQGPQFIFQYYEKEERGRGNFPDRFSARQFPNYSSELNVNALLLGDSALYLCASSWTSGGAVDRDTQYFGPGTRLTVL.

The table lists this clonotype with many counts. The rearrangement joins TRBV3-1 to TRBJ1-1; no firm D call. The CDR3 spans 14 residues. Germline CDR1 reads LGHDT; CDR2 reads YNNKEL (reference sequence). The V end lost 1 base, the J end lost 1 base, and 7 bases lay between the germline ends. The CDR3 nucleotides read TGTGCCAGCAGCCAAGCCAGGAGGAACACTGAAGCTTTCTTT. It encodes CASSQARRNTEAFF.

The rearrangement joins TRBV4-3 to TRBJ2-1, with TRBD2 identical over 7 bases. The V and J ends lost 0 bases and 4 bases, in that order; junction bases with no gene match: 9. The germline V gene has CDR1 LGHNA and CDR2 YSLEER. There are 17 residues in the CDR3. The CDR3 region has the DNA TGCGCCAGCAGCCAAGAAGGGCCAGCGGGAAGTTACAATGAGCAGTTCTTC. It yields the protein CASSQEGPAGSYNEQFF.